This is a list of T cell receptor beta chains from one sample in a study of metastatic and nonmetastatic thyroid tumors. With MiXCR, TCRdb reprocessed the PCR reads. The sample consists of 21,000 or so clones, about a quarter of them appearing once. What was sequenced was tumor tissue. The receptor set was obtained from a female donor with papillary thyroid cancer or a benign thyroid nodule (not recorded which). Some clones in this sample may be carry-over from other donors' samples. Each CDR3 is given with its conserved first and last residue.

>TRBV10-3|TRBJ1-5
CAISDGNLNQPQHF
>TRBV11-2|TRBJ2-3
CASSLGGTGPSDMQYF
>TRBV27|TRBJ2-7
CASSSLWADSFYEQYF
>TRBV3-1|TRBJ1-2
CASSQGTRGYTF
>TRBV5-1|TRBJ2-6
CASSLADSSGANVLTF
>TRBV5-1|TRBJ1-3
CASSLEGTGLISGNTIYF
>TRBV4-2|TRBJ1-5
CASNQDPGQTQHF
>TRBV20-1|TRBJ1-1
CSARGLAGTEAFF
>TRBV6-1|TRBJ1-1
CASSDPGPLSPEAFF
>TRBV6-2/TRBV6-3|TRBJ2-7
CASRQGAGEQYF
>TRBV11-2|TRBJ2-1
CASSRRTSGGVSYNEQFF
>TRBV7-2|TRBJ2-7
CASSLSSSHEQYF
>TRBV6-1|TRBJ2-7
CASKPTGIVHEQYF
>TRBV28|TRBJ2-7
CASILSSYSYEQYF
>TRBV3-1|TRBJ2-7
CASSREGANEQYF
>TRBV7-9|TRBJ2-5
CASSLGLAGVQETQYF